This T cell receptor (beta chain) was found in a study of CD8 T cells in Susac syndrome. Patients with stable or active relapsing-remitting disease, all of them treatment-naive, made up the multiple sclerosis controls. RNA, at about 0.45 to 1 ug, was reverse transcribed with random hexamers. The authors amplified TCR beta CDR3 across 54 Vbeta and 13 Jbeta using immunoSEQ multiplex PCR. A single record per CDR3 protein comes from TCRdb applying MiXCR to the immunoSEQ multiplex PCR reads. The repertoire consists of roughly 150,000 distinct CDR3 sequences, with over 95% occurring once and the leading ten covering roughly 0.15%. The germline V gene has CDR1 SGDLS and CDR2 YYNGEE. V was clipped by 0 bases and J by 1 base, with 8 bases between them. This CDR3 has 14 amino acids.

Sequencing was done on a sample of CD8+ T cells from PBMCs. This sequence joins TRBV9 and TRBJ2-7, with D uncertain. The sequence was collected from a human donor with multiple sclerosis. As DNA, the CDR3 is TGTGCCAGCAGCGTAGAGTACAGTTCCTACGAGCAGTACTTC. This encodes CASSVEYSSYEQYF. The full variable domain, in which reference TRBV9 and TRBJ2-7 provide the parts outside the CDR3, is DSGVTQTPKHLITATGQRVTLRCSPRSGDLSVYWYQQSLDQGLQFLIQYYNGEERAKGNILERFSAQQFPDLHSELNLSSLELGDSALYFCASSVEYSSYEQYFGPGTRLTVT.